The 30 T cell receptor beta chains in this list originate from one sample, sequenced in a study of cytotoxic CD8 clonotypes in ibrutinib-treated CLL. Profiling relied on immunoSEQ multiplex PCR, and the TCRdb table lists in-frame clones only, not all of them. The sample carries tens of thousands of clones, 75% to 90% recorded once. The specimen comprised PBMCs, sampled after 24 months of ibrutinib treatment. All receptors come from a human donor with chronic lymphocytic leukemia.

The rearrangement joins TRBV6-1 to TRBJ2-1; tentatively, D is TRBD2 (6 bases). The length of the CDR3 is 14 residues. V dropped 4 bases and J dropped 6 bases, with 13 bases sitting between them. Per germline, CDR1 MNHNS and CDR2 SASEGT. CDR3 sequence: CASSVGGIRNEQFF. CDR3 bases: TGTGCCAGCAGTGTTGGGGGGATTCGCAATGAGCAGTTCTTC.

V is TRBV10-1 and J is TRBJ2-1; TRBD1 matches at 8 bases. Germline V gene sequence: CDR1 WNHNN, CDR2 SYGVQD (reference sequence). The CDR3 runs to 11 residues. Unmatched junction bases numbered 1, after V lost 3 bases and J lost 12 bases. The CDR3 here is CASSEQGVQFF. DNA for the CDR3: TGCGCCAGCAGTGAACAGGGGGTGCAGTTCTTC.

The CDR3 DNA follows: TGTGCCAGCTCACCAACCCAGATTAGCGGCACCGGGGAGCTGTTTTTT. This codes for CASSPTQISGTGELFF. The rearrangement links TRBV18 to TRBJ2-2; D is perhaps TRBD2 (6 bases). The CDR3 is 16 residues long. Trimming removed 2 bases from V and 4 bases from J, with 14 bases in between. Germline CDR1 KGHSH, CDR2 LQKENI.

This clone was counted only a few times. The rearrangement joins TRBV4-2 to TRBJ1-3; D not resolved. Trimming cost V 1 base and J 0 bases, with 7 bases left between them. Germline V gives CDR1 LGHNA, CDR2 YNFKEQ. This CDR3 has 15 residues. CDR3 sequence reads: CASSQGQSSGNTIYF. CDR3 sequence (DNA): TGTGCCAGCAGCCAAGGTCAGAGCTCTGGAAACACCATATATTTT.

The chain carries TRBV6-1 and TRBJ2-1; D is undetermined. V gave up 6 bases and J gave up 10 bases, with 10 bases separating them. CDR3 length: 11 residues. CDR1 is MNHNS, CDR2 SASEGT, per germline. CDR3 sequence: CASSVFREQFF. The CDR3 nucleotides are TGTGCCAGCAGCGTGTTTAGGGAGCAGTTCTTC.

The genes are TRBV11-2 and TRBJ2-3, with 7 positions matching TRBD2. J gave up 2 bases and V 3 bases, and 8 bases lay outside the gene matches. Germline-derived CDR1 and CDR2 are SGHAT and FQNNGV. This CDR3 contains 16 residues. The CDR3 DNA follows: TGTGCCAGCAGCTTGGGGGGGAGCGGGCTCACAGATACGCAGTATTTT. Protein: CASSLGGSGLTDTQYF.

This chain uses TRBV6-5 with TRBJ2-5, with a possible D match to TRBD2 (5 bases). V was trimmed by 4 bases and J by 5 bases, leaving 8 bases between them. CDR3 length: 12 amino acids. Germline assignment: CDR1 MNHEY and CDR2 SVGAGI. The CDR3 spells CASSSGGETQYF. DNA of the CDR3: TGTGCCAGCAGTTCCGGCGGGGAGACCCAGTACTTC.

The chain employs TRBV18 and TRBJ2-7, with a possible D match to TRBD2 (5 bases). Germline V gene lookup returns CDR1 KGHSH and CDR2 LQKENI. Trimming pared 4 bases from V and 1 base from J, leaving 5 bases between. The CDR3 is made up of 12 amino acids. The CDR3 loop reads CASSRGSYEQYF. CDR3 in DNA: TGTGCCAGCTCACGAGGGTCCTACGAGCAGTACTTC.

The gene calls are TRBV5-1 and TRBJ2-6; possible D gene TRBD2, 6 bases. CDR3 length: 15 residues. Germline CDR1 and CDR2: SGHRS and YFSETQ. V gave up 6 bases and J gave up 0 bases, with 10 bases separating them. The CDR3, as DNA: TGCGCCAGCAAGGAGGGCCACTCTGGGGCCAACGTCCTGACTTTC. Amino acids: CASKEGHSGANVLTF.

This chain links TRBV7-2 with TRBJ1-5; D is unclear. CDR3 length: 15 residues. Trimming shortened V by 0 bases and J by 4 bases, and 10 bases separated the two germline ends. The germline V gene has CDR1 SGHTA and CDR2 FQGNSA. CDR3 DNA: TGTGCCAGCAGCTTAGCGGCAGTGTCTAATCAGCCCCAGCATTTT. This sequence encodes CASSLAAVSNQPQHF. Full variable domain (missing parts from reference TRBV7-2 and TRBJ1-5): GAGVSQSPSNKVTEKGKDVELRCDPISGHTALYWYRQSLGQGLEFLIYFQGNSAPDKSGLPSDRFSAERTGGSVSTLTIQRTQQEDSAVYLCASSLAAVSNQPQHFGDGTRLSIL.

This clone was detected once. V usage is TRBV9 and J usage is TRBJ2-1; 7 nucleotides line up with TRBD2. V lost 2 bases, J lost 6 bases, and 8 bases stayed unmatched. This CDR3 is 15 amino acids long. Looked up from germline, CDR1 is SGDLS and CDR2 is YYNGEE. This CDR3 reads CASSVVGGPPNEQFF. CDR3 in DNA: TGTGCCAGCAGCGTTGTGGGAGGGCCACCCAATGAGCAGTTCTTC.

The chain employs TRBV6-4 and TRBJ2-3; 8 bases line up with TRBD2. V was pared by 0 bases and J by 10 bases, with 3 bases of the junction left unmatched. The germline V gene has CDR1 MRHNA and CDR2 SNTAGT. The CDR3 has 13 residues. As DNA, the CDR3 is TGTGCCAGCAGTGACTCGAACGGGAGGGCGCAGTATTTT. It encodes CASSDSNGRAQYF.

The chain uses TRBV7-2 and TRBJ2-3; maybe TRBD2 (6 bases). Looked up from germline, CDR1 is SGHTA and CDR2 is FQGNSA. The CDR3 loop spans 15 amino acids. V was shortened by 2 bases and J by 2 bases, with 11 bases between the two germline ends. Here the CDR3 reads CASSLSRGNTDTQYF. DNA of the CDR3: TGTGCCAGCAGCTTAAGTCGGGGGAACACAGATACGCAGTATTTT.

This rearrangement joins TRBV5-4 to TRBJ2-2; D gene ambiguous. The CDR3 spans 14 residues. Trimming cost V 0 bases and J 7 bases, with 10 bases left between them. Germline CDR1 is SGHNT and CDR2 is YYREEE (reference sequence). The CDR3 DNA reads TGTGCCAGCAGCTTGGACATTCGTGGCGGGGAGCTGTTTTTT. Encoded protein: CASSLDIRGGELFF.

This clone has a single count. The V and J genes are TRBV7-2 and TRBJ1-4; D is perhaps TRBD1 (5 bases). Germline V gene data show CDR1 as SGHTA and CDR2 as FQGNSA. Trimming removed 5 bases from V and 10 bases from J, with 11 bases in between. This CDR3 contains 12 residues. The DNA of the CDR3 is TGTGCCAGCAGCCCTTACGGGGGAAAACTGTTTTTT. It is translated as CASSPYGGKLFF. Full variable domain (outside the CDR3, taken from reference TRBV7-2 and TRBJ1-4): GAGVSQSPSNKVTEKGKDVELRCDPISGHTALYWYRQSLGQGLEFLIYFQGNSAPDKSGLPSDRFSAERTGGSVSTLTIQRTQQEDSAVYLCASSPYGGKLFFGSGTQLSVL.

A few counts support this clone. This chain connects TRBV28 to TRBJ2-1; tentatively, D is TRBD1 (6 bases). Germline loops: CDR1 MDHEN, CDR2 SYDVKM. There are 13 residues in the CDR3. V was trimmed by 10 bases and J by 5 bases, leaving 15 bases between them. The chain's CDR3 is CATHLGTNNEQFF. The CDR3, as DNA: TGTGCCACCCACCTCGGGACAAACAATGAGCAGTTCTTC.

This chain connects TRBV7-2 to TRBJ2-7; D is possibly TRBD1 (5 bases). Germline V gives CDR1 SGHTA, CDR2 FQGNSA. V was trimmed by 4 bases and J by 0 bases, leaving 10 bases between them. The CDR3 consists of 14 residues. This CDR3 is CASSSDMFSYEQYF. The DNA for the CDR3 is TGTGCCAGCAGCTCGGACATGTTCTCCTACGAGCAGTACTTC.

This clone is a singleton in its sample. The genes are TRBV9 and TRBJ2-3; D is undetermined. Trimming stripped 3 bases from V and 5 bases from J, with 10 bases between. CDR1 and CDR2 (germline): SGDLS, YYNGEE. The CDR3 extends over 13 amino acids. In nucleotides, the CDR3 is TGTGCCAGCAGCGCCGACCTTGAAGATACGCAGTATTTT. Protein sequence: CASSADLEDTQYF.

V usage is TRBV5-4 and J usage is TRBJ2-7; D is perhaps TRBD1 (5 bases). Germline loops: CDR1 SGHNT, CDR2 YYREEE (reference sequence). There are 15 residues in the CDR3. V lost 4 bases to trimming and J lost 0 bases, with 14 bases between them. The CDR3: CASSRTGLGSYEQYF. The CDR3 bases are TGTGCCAGCAGCCGAACAGGTTTGGGCTCCTACGAGCAGTACTTC. Filled out from reference TRBV5-4 and TRBJ2-7, the complete variable domain reads ETGVTQSPTHLIKTRGQQVTLRCSSQSGHNTVSWYQQALGQGPQFIFQYYREEENGRGNFPPRFSGLQFPNYSSELNVNALELDDSALYLCASSRTGLGSYEQYFGPGTRLTVT.

V gene TRBV14 combines with J gene TRBJ2-7; perhaps TRBD1 as D (6 bases). The CDR3 is made up of 14 amino acids. V lost 0 bases to trimming and J lost 3 bases, with 9 bases between them. Looked up from germline, CDR1 is SGHDN and CDR2 is FVKESK. The CDR3 protein is CASSQDWGRYEQYF. CDR3 in DNA: TGTGCCAGCAGCCAAGATTGGGGGCGCTACGAGCAGTACTTC.

The chain has TRBV7-3 and TRBJ2-1, with D possibly matching TRBD1 (5 bases). Trimming cost V 5 bases and J 10 bases, with 9 bases left between them. The V gene's germline CDR1 is SGHTA and CDR2 FQGTGA. The CDR3 covers 11 residues. CDR3 DNA sequence: TGTGCCAGCAGCACAGGAATGGAGCAGTTCTTC. This translates into CASSTGMEQFF.

The rearrangement links TRBV6-1 to TRBJ1-3; tentatively, D is TRBD1 (5 bases). Germline V gene lookup returns CDR1 MNHNS and CDR2 SASEGT. Deletions cut 1 base from V and 3 bases from J, with 7 bases between. CDR3 length equals 14 residues. Here the CDR3 reads CASSEVGLGNTIYF. In DNA, the CDR3 is TGTGCCAGCAGTGAAGTGGGGCTTGGAAACACCATATATTTT.

The chain is built from TRBV9 and TRBJ1-1, with D unresolved. V lost 0 bases to trimming and J lost 0 bases, with 9 bases between them. Germline assignment: CDR1 SGDLS and CDR2 YYNGEE. This CDR3 spans 15 amino acids. CDR3 coding DNA: TGTGCCAGCAGCGTAGATAGTGCGGTGAACACTGAAGCTTTCTTT. Translating it yields CASSVDSAVNTEAFF.

The V gene is TRBV18, the J gene TRBJ2-4; TRBD1 matches 11 bases. This CDR3 is built from 16 residues. Looked up from germline, CDR1 is KGHSH and CDR2 is LQKENI. Trimming at V came to 2 bases and at J to 2 bases, leaving 2 bases not matched to a gene. This CDR3 is CASSPGQGASKNIQYF. The CDR3 DNA follows: TGTGCCAGCTCACCAGGACAGGGGGCTTCCAAAAACATTCAGTACTTC.

J is TRBJ1-4 and V is TRBV9, with 10 bases matching TRBD1. The germline V gene encodes CDR1 SGDLS and CDR2 YYNGEE. The CDR3 sequence is 15 residues long. With V trimmed by 4 bases and J by 5 bases, 5 bases remained unmatched. The CDR3 here is CASSSMDRGNEKLFF. DNA for the CDR3: TGTGCCAGCAGCTCGATGGACAGGGGGAATGAAAAACTGTTTTTT. The whole variable domain, remainder taken from reference TRBV9 and TRBJ1-4, is DSGVTQTPKHLITATGQRVTLRCSPRSGDLSVYWYQQSLDQGLQFLIQYYNGEERAKGNILERFSAQQFPDLHSELNLSSLELGDSALYFCASSSMDRGNEKLFFGSGTQLSVL.

The CDR3 is CASSVAGTSGSGFQETQYF. CDR3 nucleotide sequence: TGTGCCAGCAGCGTAGCTGGGACTAGCGGGAGTGGGTTCCAAGAGACCCAGTACTTC. The chain is built from TRBV9 and TRBJ2-5, with 14 bases fitting TRBD2. The CDR3 runs 19 residues. Germline CDR1 and CDR2: SGDLS and YYNGEE. V was clipped by 0 bases and J by 1 base; unmatched bases: 8.

The V call is TRBV15, the J call TRBJ1-5; 9 nucleotides line up with TRBD1. The ends lost 1 base at V and 4 bases at J; junction bases unmatched: 8. The germline gives CDR1 LNHNV, CDR2 YYDKDF (reference sequence). The CDR3 contains 17 residues. The CDR3 sequence: CATSRGLGTGPNQPQHF. In DNA form, the CDR3 reads TGTGCCACCAGCAGAGGGCTAGGGACAGGGCCGAATCAGCCCCAGCATTTT. Full variable domain (outside the CDR3, taken from reference TRBV15 and TRBJ1-5): DAMVIQNPRYQVTQFGKPVTLSCSQTLNHNVMYWYQQKSSQAPKLLFHYYDKDFNNEADTPDNFQSRRPNTSFCFLDIRSPGLGDTAMYLCATSRGLGTGPNQPQHFGDGTRLSIL.

The V gene is TRBV5-4, the J gene TRBJ2-1; TRBD2 matches at 13 bases. The CDR3 is 16 residues long. CDR1 and CDR2 (germline): SGHNT, YYREEE (reference sequence). The trim removed 3 bases at V and 7 bases at J, leaving 7 bases unmatched. The CDR3 here is CASSYGTSGIGNEQFF. The CDR3 region has the DNA TGTGCCAGCAGCTACGGGACTAGCGGGATTGGGAATGAGCAGTTCTTC.

This clone was counted between two and nine times. The J gene is TRBJ1-1, the V gene TRBV5-1, with a weak D call TRBD1 (6 bases). Trimming shortened V by 5 bases and J by 1 base, and 12 bases separated the two germline ends. This CDR3 contains 14 residues. The V gene's germline CDR1 is SGHRS and CDR2 YFSETQ. The CDR3 sequence: CASSLQGQNTEAFF. In DNA form, the CDR3 reads TGCGCCAGCAGTTTACAGGGCCAGAACACTGAAGCTTTCTTT. The variable domain in full, with the rest retrieved from reference TRBV5-1 and TRBJ1-1, is KAGVTQTPRYLIKTRGQQVTLSCSPISGHRSVSWYQQTPGQGLQFLFEYFSETQRNKGNFPGRFSGRQFSNSRSEMNVSTLELGDSALYLCASSLQGQNTEAFFGQGTRLTVV.

The sample holds a few counts of this clone. One junction end disagrees with the germline gene, perhaps due to a read error. The chain joins TRBV4-1 to TRBJ2-7, with a weak D call TRBD2 (6 bases). Germline assignment: CDR1 MGHRA and CDR2 YSYEKL. The CDR3 consists of 15 residues. CDR3: CASSQLSGEAYEQYF. CDR3 nucleotides: TGTGCCAGCAGCCAGTTATCGGGGGAGGCCTACGAGCAGTACTTC.